This T cell receptor (beta chain) derives from a study of OX40 agonist ivuxolimab in advanced cancers. For the study at large: Enrollees could have had prior anti-PD-1, anti-PD-L1 or anti-CTLA-4 therapy, which 40% to 45% had received.

Some clones are missing from TCRdb's copy, which holds only in-frame ones; the method was immunoSEQ multiplex PCR. The sample has tens of thousands of clones; approximately 80% are singletons. The J segment lost 6 bases and the V segment lost 5 bases, leaving 7 bases of the junction unmatched. The CDR3 has 13 amino acids. Germline values: CDR1 SEHNR, CDR2 FQNEAQ (reference sequence). The material was CD4+ or CD8+ T cells sorted from blood, obtained in a trial of the OX40 agonist ivuxolimab. The chain uses TRBV7-9 and TRBJ2-7; TRBD1 agrees at 7 bases. This receptor was obtained from an adult with an advanced solid tumor such as melanoma, head and neck, liver or kidney cancer. The DNA of the CDR3 is TGTGCCAGCAGCCCGCCGACAGGGTCCGAGCAGTACTTC. This translates into CASSPPTGSEQYF.